One sample yielded the 23 T cell receptor beta chains listed below, sequenced in a study of shared clonotypes between healthy human individuals. Libraries were prepared by immunoSEQ multiplex PCR; TCRdb keeps only in-frame clonotypes and omits some of them. The repertoire includes 1.4 million or so clones, approximately 98.5% of them detected once, and approximately 0.38% sits in the top ten. Sequenced: naive CD4+ T cells sorted from blood. The subset is: CD45RA+ positively selected. These receptors were collected from a young man in good health.

The chain recombines TRBV5-6 with TRBJ2-7, with D possibly TRBD1 on 5 matching bases. The CDR3 spans 13 residues. Looked up from germline, CDR1 is SGHDT and CDR2 is YYEEEE. V was shortened by 4 bases and J by 7 bases, with 15 bases between the two germline ends. The CDR3 loop reads CASSARLKGEQYF. The DNA of the CDR3 is TGTGCCAGCAGCGCCCGACTGAAGGGGGAGCAGTACTTC.

The chain has TRBV28 and TRBJ2-3, with a tentative D call TRBD1 (8 bases). The CDR3 runs to 14 residues. Germline assignment: CDR1 MDHEN and CDR2 SYDVKM. V was shortened by 7 bases and J by 6 bases, with 17 bases between the two germline ends. The CDR3 sequence: CASNIDRGGDTQYF. The DNA for the CDR3 is TGTGCCAGCAATATTGACAGGGGAGGGGATACGCAGTATTTT.

The chain couples TRBV18 to TRBJ1-2, with D perhaps matching TRBD1 (5 bases). The CDR3 extends over 14 amino acids. The germline V gene encodes CDR1 KGHSH and CDR2 LQKENI. Between the trimmed V and J ends, which lost 6 bases and 6 bases, there was a span of 17 bases. CDR3 DNA: TGTGCCAGCTCGCGGGACCTTCGATCGGATGGCTACACCTTC. Its protein product is CASSRDLRSDGYTF.

The rearrangement links TRBV28 to TRBJ2-7, with D perhaps matching TRBD1 (5 bases). V was pared by 0 bases and J by 0 bases, with 9 bases between. Germline CDR1 is MDHEN and CDR2 is SYDVKM. CDR3 length: 15 amino acids. The DNA of the CDR3 is TGTGCCAGCAGTTTATGGCAGGGTCTCTCCTACGAGCAGTACTTC. Translating it yields CASSLWQGLSYEQYF.

Points on this clone: The same CDR3 arises from other DNA sequences in this sample as well. The chain links TRBV19 to TRBJ2-3, with a possible D match to TRBD1 (6 bases). V was pared by 1 base and J by 2 bases, with 7 bases between. Germline loops: CDR1 LNHDA, CDR2 SQIVND (reference sequence). The CDR3 loop spans 14 amino acids. Written as DNA, the CDR3 is TGTGCCAGTAGTATAGGGACAGCCACAGATACGCAGTATTTT. Translation gives CASSIGTATDTQYF. Supplemented by reference TRBV19 and TRBJ2-3, the full variable domain reads DGGITQSPKYLFRKEGQNVTLSCEQNLNHDAMYWYRQDPGQGLRLIYYSQIVNDFQKGDIAEGYSVSREKKESFPLTVTSAQKNPTAFYLCASSIGTATDTQYFGPGTRLTVL.

The J gene is TRBJ2-1, the V gene TRBV13; D perhaps matches TRBD2 (5 bases). Germline loops: CDR1 PRHDT, CDR2 FYEKMQ (reference sequence). The CDR3 is 13 amino acids. Between the trimmed V and J ends, which lost 1 base and 7 bases, there was a span of 8 bases. The CDR3 is CASSLVSVNEQFF. CDR3 DNA: TGTGCCAGCAGCTTAGTTAGCGTGAATGAGCAGTTCTTC.

The chain combines TRBV6-4 with TRBJ2-3; D may match TRBD1 or TRBD2 (5 bases each). CDR1 MRHNA and CDR2 SNTAGT come from the germline V gene. With 2 bases removed from V and 6 bases from J, the gap between germline ends came to 9 bases. The CDR3 extends over 13 amino acids. CDR3 DNA sequence: TGTGCCAGCAGTGACGAGAGGGGCGATACGCAGTATTTT. Translating it yields CASSDERGDTQYF.

J is TRBJ1-2 and V is TRBV28; the match to TRBD1 covers 9 bases. Trimming took 1 base from V and 9 from J; bases not matched to a gene: 6. Germline V lookup: CDR1 MDHEN, CDR2 SYDVKM. This CDR3 comprises 14 residues. CDR3 DNA: TGTGCCAGCAGTTTATTGGGACAGGGTCAGAGCTACACCTTC. This codes for CASSLLGQGQSYTF.

This sequence joins TRBV5-4 and TRBJ2-5, with unresolved D. This CDR3 has 13 amino acids. Germline V gene lookup returns CDR1 SGHNT and CDR2 YYREEE (reference sequence). Trimming shortened V by 0 bases and J by 5 bases, and 8 bases separated the two germline ends. The CDR3 sequence is CASSLGLGETQYF. The CDR3 DNA reads as TGTGCCAGCAGCTTGGGTCTAGGGGAGACCCAGTACTTC.

To note about this clone: Other DNA sequences from this sample encode an identical CDR3 as well. V gene TRBV5-1 combines with J gene TRBJ2-1; D gene unclear. CDR3 length: 13 amino acids. Germline loops: CDR1 SGHRS, CDR2 YFSETQ. Trimming removed 0 bases at V and 4 bases at J, with 5 bases between. The CDR3 DNA follows: TGCGCCAGCAGCTTGGGAGATTACAATGAGCAGTTCTTC. This encodes CASSLGDYNEQFF.

The count of this clone is one. The rearrangement uses TRBV14 and TRBJ2-1, with TRBD2 matching over 10 bases. The germline CDR1 and CDR2 sequences are SGHDN and FVKESK. V shed 6 bases and J 4 bases; nucleotides not matched to a gene: 6. This CDR3 has 15 residues. The CDR3 region is CASRRTSGNYNEQFF. The CDR3 DNA reads TGTGCCAGCAGGCGAACTAGCGGGAATTACAATGAGCAGTTCTTC. The full variable domain, its missing parts supplied by reference TRBV14 and TRBJ2-1, is EAGVTQFPSHSVIEKGQTVTLRCDPISGHDNLYWYRRVMGKEIKFLLHFVKESKQDESGMPNNRFLAERTGGTYSTLKVQPAELEDSGVYFCASRRTSGNYNEQFFGPGTRLTVL.

CDR3 bases: TGTGCCAGCAGTACCCTACCGCCGGAGGGGAATTACGAGCAGTACTTC. Protein: CASSTLPPEGNYEQYF. This chain uses TRBV28 with TRBJ2-7; perhaps TRBD2 as D (6 bases). CDR1 and CDR2 (germline): MDHEN, SYDVKM. CDR3 length: 16 residues. Trimming removed 5 bases from V and 4 bases from J, with 21 bases in between.

This clone was picked up one time. The V and J genes are TRBV5-5 and TRBJ2-7, with a weak D call TRBD1 (6 bases). V was trimmed by 3 bases and J by 1 base, leaving 11 bases between them. The V gene's germline CDR1 is SGHKS and CDR2 YYEKEE (reference sequence). The CDR3 length is 14 residues. The DNA for the CDR3 is TGTGCCAGCAGCTCCTCAGGGGCTTCCTACGAGCAGTACTTC. Protein product: CASSSSGASYEQYF.

This clone has a single count. The chain couples TRBV5-1 to TRBJ2-1, with D unclear. Deletions cut 4 bases from V and 8 bases from J, with 16 bases between. The CDR3 length is 14 residues. The germline gives CDR1 SGHRS, CDR2 YFSETQ. CDR3 in DNA: TGCGCCAGCAGCGTTGACCCGGTGACGGATGAGCAGTTCTTC. The encoded protein is CASSVDPVTDEQFF.

This chain uses TRBV5-1 with TRBJ2-7, with 13 bases identical to TRBD2. The germline gives CDR1 SGHRS, CDR2 YFSETQ. The CDR3 consists of 16 residues. Trimming took 3 bases from V and 5 from J; bases not matched to a gene: 8. The CDR3: CASSYGLAGVGDEQYF. The CDR3 DNA reads TGCGCCAGCAGCTACGGACTAGCGGGAGTTGGGGACGAGCAGTACTTC.

The chain combines TRBV4-3 with TRBJ2-7; 9 nucleotides align to TRBD1. V gave up 0 bases and J gave up 6 bases; unmatched junction bases: 6. The CDR3 consists of 15 residues. CDR1 is LGHNA, CDR2 YSLEER, per germline. The CDR3 here is CASSQDGTGSAEQYF. The CDR3 bases are TGCGCCAGCAGCCAAGACGGGACAGGGTCCGCCGAGCAGTACTTC.

This chain uses TRBV10-2 with TRBJ1-5, with D unclear. Germline V CDR1 and CDR2: WSHSY, SAAADI. The CDR3 loop spans 15 amino acids. V was pared by 6 bases and J by 7 bases, with 19 bases between. The CDR3 spells CASRGGSPSGQPQHF. The CDR3 DNA reads TGCGCCAGCAGGGGAGGCAGCCCTTCAGGACAGCCCCAGCATTTT.

The chain employs TRBV11-2 and TRBJ2-1; 9 nucleotides agree with TRBD2. V shed 4 bases, J shed 8 bases, and the junction held 15 bases outside the gene matches. Germline CDR1 reads SGHAT; CDR2 reads FQNNGV. This CDR3 is built from 17 residues. CDR3 DNA sequence: TGTGCCAGCAGCTCCTCATTCCTAGCGGGAAAAAGGGATGAGCAGTTCTTC. Amino acid sequence: CASSSSFLAGKRDEQFF.

This chain links TRBV7-8 with TRBJ1-2; D remains unclear. This CDR3 region has 14 residues. The ends were cut back, 1 base at V and 3 bases at J, with 9 bases in the middle. Germline-derived CDR1 and CDR2 are SGHVS and FQNEAQ. The CDR3 loop is CASSLGHKDYGYTF. In DNA, the CDR3 is TGTGCCAGCAGCTTAGGACATAAGGACTATGGCTACACCTTC.

The chain carries TRBV19 and TRBJ1-1; D remains unclear. The CDR3 covers 14 residues. The germline V gene has CDR1 LNHDA and CDR2 SQIVND (reference sequence). Trimming left V 0 bases short and J 3 bases short, with 8 bases between. CDR3 nucleotides: TGTGCCAGTAGTATAGAGGGCCTGTACACTGAAGCTTTCTTT. This codes for CASSIEGLYTEAFF.

The chain carries TRBV7-3 and TRBJ2-3, with TRBD2 identical over 11 bases. The germline V gene encodes CDR1 SGHTA and CDR2 FQGTGA. Trimming removed 5 bases from V and 2 bases from J; junction bases left unmatched: 6. The CDR3 runs 16 residues. The CDR3 DNA reads as TGTGCCAGCAGCCTCGGGACTAGCGGAGCCACAGATACGCAGTATTTT. Translating gives CASSLGTSGATDTQYF.

The chain recombines TRBV11-3 with TRBJ2-2; D not certain. Trimming shortened V by 6 bases and J by 6 bases, and 14 bases separated the two germline ends. Germline-derived CDR1 and CDR2 are SGHNT and YENEEA. This CDR3 has 14 amino acids. The CDR3 DNA sequence: TGTGCCAGCAGTCGTCGGACGAGCCCCGGGGAGCTGTTTTTT. Protein sequence: CASSRRTSPGELFF. Based on the CDR3 plus reference TRBV11-3 and TRBJ2-2, the full variable domain is EAGVVQSPRYKIIEKKQPVAFWCNPISGHNTLYWYLQNLGQGPELLIRYENEEAVDDSQLPKDRFSAERLKGVDSTLKIQPAELGDSAVYLCASSRRTSPGELFFGEGSRLTVL.

CDR3 amino acids: CASSFATEKLFF. As DNA, the CDR3 is TGTGCCAGCAGCTTTGCTACTGAAAAACTGTTTTTT. This chain joins TRBV11-2 and TRBJ1-4; D unresolved. Germline CDR1 and CDR2: SGHAT and FQNNGV. The CDR3 has 12 residues. V shed 3 bases and J shed 7 bases, with 6 bases lying between them.